This TCR beta chain was recovered during a study of control samples from healthy donors and cancer patients. V shed 2 bases, J shed 0 bases, and the junction held 4 bases outside the gene matches. Germline CDR1 reads SEHNR; CDR2 reads FQNEAQ (reference sequence). The CDR3 runs to 16 residues. Produced via immunoSEQ multiplex PCR; TCRdb's table is partial and in-frame only. The sample carries 90,000 or so clones, about four fifths recorded once. The source material was PBMCs. The chain has TRBV7-9 and TRBJ2-1; 7 bases fit TRBD2. This sequence was found in a man in his 70s with lung cancer. This CDR3 is CASSLMGGISYNEQFF. The CDR3 coding sequence is TGTGCCAGCAGCTTAATGGGAGGGATCTCCTACAATGAGCAGTTCTTC.